This TCR beta chain was identified during a study of blood T cells in healthy people across ages. The use of a sample-barcoded 5' primer and a J-beta primer mix characterized a second PCR of roughly 6 to 11 cycles. Each CDR3 protein is one row after TCRdb ran MiXCR on the 5' RACE reads. This repertoire shows some 1.7 million distinct CDR3 sequences, under 30% found once; its top ten account for around 7.7%. Details on this clonotype: One junction end disagrees with the germline gene, perhaps due to a read error.

The CDR3 is 16 amino acids. From germline, CDR1 is SSHAT and CDR2 FNYEAQ (reference sequence). The source is a woman in her 30s in good health. Sequenced sample: blood. The chain combines TRBV7-7 with TRBJ2-1, with D unclear. This CDR3 is CASSPQGLSSHNEQFF. Written as DNA, the CDR3 is TGTGCCAGCAGCCCACAAGGGCTTAGCTCCCACAATGAGCAGTTCTTC. The whole variable domain, remainder taken from reference TRBV7-7 and TRBJ2-1, is GAGVSQSPRYKVTKRGQDVTLRCDPISSHATLYWYQQALGQGPEFLTYFNYEAQPDKSGLPSDRFSAERPEGSISTLTIQRTEQRDSAMYRCASSPQGLSSHNEQFFGPGTRLTVL.